Listed below are T cell receptor beta chains from one sample, sequenced in a study of Ad26.COV2.S vaccination and SARS-CoV-2 variants. Only in-frame clones appear in the TCRdb table, and some are missing; sequencing was by immunoSEQ multiplex PCR. The sample carries 380,000 or so clones, about 89% recorded once. The material sequenced was peripheral blood, taken in a trial of Ad26.COV2.S vaccine versus placebo. These receptors all come from a person aged 18-60 years who received the Ad26.COV2.S COVID-19 vaccine or a placebo. Both conserved end residues are part of each CDR3. A D gene is named only where the DNA matches it firmly. Size tells how often a clone was seen (once, few, many) or the class of an expanded clone, and some rows leave it out.

d_call	clone_size	v_call	j_call	cdr3_aa	cdr3_nt
TRBD1	few	TRBV4-1	TRBJ2-7	CASSSRDRGFYEQYF	TGCGCCAGCAGCTCCCGGGACAGGGGCTTCTACGAGCAGTACTTC
.	.	TRBV7-8	TRBJ2-2	CASSPRLAGELFF	TGTGCCAGCAGCCCGCGACTAGCCGGGGAGCTGTTTTTT
TRBD1	.	TRBV2	TRBJ1-2	CASSVTGGPTNYGYTF	TGTGCCAGCAGCGTTACAGGGGGCCCCACTAACTATGGCTACACCTTC
.	once	TRBV7-9	TRBJ1-2	CASSLGIGQHGYTF	TGTGCCAGCAGCTTAGGTATAGGACAGCATGGCTACACCTTC
.	.	TRBV6-5	TRBJ2-1	CASRAPTTYNEQFF	TGTGCCAGCAGGGCACCCACCACCTACAATGAGCAGTTCTTC
.	.	TRBV5-1	TRBJ2-7	CASSFGTSYEQYF	TGCGCCAGCAGCTTCGGGACTTCTTACGAGCAGTACTTC
TRBD1	.	TRBV5-1	TRBJ2-2	CASSLGTGQGLRELFF	TGCGCCAGCAGCTTGGGAACCGGACAGGGGTTAAGGGAGCTGTTTTTT
TRBD2	.	TRBV11-1	TRBJ2-1	CASSLQRGFYNEQFF	TGTGCCAGCAGCCTCCAGCGGGGGTTTTACAATGAGCAGTTCTTC
.	.	TRBV5-6	TRBJ1-2	CASSLYSQGLVGYTF	TGTGCCAGCAGCTTGTATTCTCAGGGGTTGGTTGGCTACACCTTC
.	.	TRBV6-5	TRBJ1-1	CATSRQIHNEAFF	TGTGCCACCTCCAGACAGATACATAATGAAGCTTTCTTT
.	.	TRBV6-2/TRBV6-3	TRBJ2-7	CASSQHGSSYEQYF	TGTGCCAGCAGTCAACACGGGAGCTCCTACGAGCAGTACTTC
TRBD2	.	TRBV29-1	TRBJ2-1	CSVKRGAGGPYEQFF	TGCAGCGTCAAACGGGGAGCGGGGGGCCCCTATGAGCAGTTCTTC
TRBD2	.	TRBV10-3	TRBJ2-5	CAISRLAEETQYF	TGTGCCATCAGCAGACTAGCGGAAGAGACCCAGTACTTC
TRBD2	.	TRBV5-6	TRBJ2-5	CASSPGRGNQETQYF	TGTGCCAGCAGCCCTGGGAGGGGAAATCAAGAGACCCAGTACTTC
TRBD1	.	TRBV6-5	TRBJ2-5	CASRSTGGRETQYF	TGTGCCAGCAGATCGACAGGGGGCCGAGAGACCCAGTACTTC
TRBD2	.	TRBV7-2	TRBJ2-1	CASSLAGGVYNEQFF	TGTGCCAGCAGCTTAGCCGGGGGGGTTTACAATGAGCAGTTCTTC
.	.	TRBV3-1/TRBV3-2	TRBJ2-7	CASSQGIGRAYEQYF	TGTGCCAGCAGCCAAGGGATAGGCCGAGCCTACGAGCAGTACTTC
.	.	TRBV5-5	TRBJ2-3	CASSWEPRGRGDTQYF	TGTGCCAGCAGCTGGGAGCCTCGAGGCCGGGGAGATACGCAGTATTTT
.	.	TRBV28	TRBJ2-3	CASSFGEAPGTQYF	TGTGCCAGCAGTTTCGGGGAGGCCCCCGGTACGCAGTATTTT
.	.	TRBV27	TRBJ1-6	CASSSSQGTPLHF	TGTGCCAGCAGTTCTAGTCAGGGGACACCCCTCCACTTT
TRBD1	.	TRBV24-1	TRBJ2-3	CATRGQGEDTQYF	TGTGCCACCAGAGGACAGGGTGAAGATACGCAGTATTTT
.	.	TRBV5-1	TRBJ1-1	CVSSLAATTEAFF	TGCGTCAGCAGCTTGGCAGCTACCACTGAAGCTTTCTTT
.	once	TRBV28	TRBJ2-1	CASSLSGWGNEQFF	TGTGCCAGCAGTTTATCGGGTTGGGGCAATGAGCAGTTCTTC
TRBD1	many	TRBV6-5	TRBJ2-7	CASRTDRGANYEQYF	TGTGCCAGCAGGACCGACAGGGGAGCCAACTACGAGCAGTACTTC
TRBD1	.	TRBV5-8	TRBJ2-2	CASSFDRGLLTGELFF	TGTGCCAGCAGCTTTGACAGGGGGCTTCTCACCGGGGAGCTGTTTTTT
TRBD2	.	TRBV28	TRBJ2-7	CASSPGGGSSYEQYF	TGTGCCAGCTCTCCTGGGGGGGGGTCCTCCTACGAGCAGTACTTC
.	.	TRBV28	TRBJ2-4	CASTAGNKNIQYF	TGTGCCAGCACGGCAGGGAACAAAAACATTCAGTACTTC
.	few	TRBV6-5	TRBJ1-1	CASRITGQENTEAFF	TGTGCCAGCAGGATCACAGGACAAGAGAACACTGAAGCTTTCTTT
.	.	TRBV19	TRBJ2-1	CASSRRGSGEYNEQFF	TGTGCCAGTAGTAGGAGGGGGTCCGGTGAGTACAATGAGCAGTTCTTC
.	.	TRBV6-2/TRBV6-3	TRBJ2-2	CASSSFQRSTGELFF	TGTGCCAGCAGTTCCTTCCAGAGGAGCACCGGGGAGCTGTTTTTT
TRBD2	.	TRBV29-1	TRBJ2-1	CSGGGIFAGGNNEQFF	TGCAGCGGCGGGGGTATCTTCGCGGGAGGGAACAATGAGCAGTTCTTC
TRBD1	.	TRBV7-8	TRBJ2-3	CASSISGTGFADTQYF	TGTGCCAGCAGCATATCCGGGACAGGGTTCGCAGATACGCAGTATTTT
TRBD2	.	TRBV19	TRBJ2-3	CASSLTSGSMDTQYF	TGTGCCAGTAGTTTAACTAGCGGGAGTATGGATACGCAGTATTTT
.	.	TRBV4-1	TRBJ2-1	CASRPREREMRNEQFF	TGCGCCAGCAGACCCAGGGAACGGGAGATGCGGAATGAGCAGTTCTTC
.	.	TRBV5-5	TRBJ2-3	CASSLDLSTNTDTQYF	TGTGCCAGCAGCTTGGATCTATCAACTAACACAGATACGCAGTATTTT
.	.	TRBV2	TRBJ2-7	CASSTGFYEQYF	TGTGCCAGCAGCACAGGATTCTACGAGCAGTACTTC
TRBD2	.	TRBV10-3	TRBJ2-7	CAISEGTSGSYEQYF	TGTGCCATCAGTGAGGGGACTAGCGGCTCCTACGAGCAGTACTTC
.	.	TRBV7-8	TRBJ1-5	CASSWSSNQPQHF	TGTGCCAGCAGCTGGTCATCTAACCAGCCCCAGCATTTT
.	.	TRBV5-1	TRBJ2-7	CASSDSGDEGFYEQYF	TGCGCCAGCAGCGATTCGGGGGACGAGGGGTTCTACGAGCAGTACTTC
TRBD1	.	TRBV7-3	TRBJ1-5	CASSLEWPGQGTYSNQPQHF	TGTGCCAGCAGCTTAGAGTGGCCGGGACAGGGGACATATAGCAATCAGCCCCAGCATTTT
.	.	TRBV3-1/TRBV3-2	TRBJ1-2	CASSQDRENYGYTF	TGTGCCAGCAGCCAAGATCGAGAAAACTATGGCTACACCTTC
TRBD2	.	TRBV7-2	TRBJ2-2	CASSLAGSGRAGELFF	TGTGCCAGCAGCTTAGCGGGAAGCGGGAGGGCCGGGGAGCTGTTTTTT